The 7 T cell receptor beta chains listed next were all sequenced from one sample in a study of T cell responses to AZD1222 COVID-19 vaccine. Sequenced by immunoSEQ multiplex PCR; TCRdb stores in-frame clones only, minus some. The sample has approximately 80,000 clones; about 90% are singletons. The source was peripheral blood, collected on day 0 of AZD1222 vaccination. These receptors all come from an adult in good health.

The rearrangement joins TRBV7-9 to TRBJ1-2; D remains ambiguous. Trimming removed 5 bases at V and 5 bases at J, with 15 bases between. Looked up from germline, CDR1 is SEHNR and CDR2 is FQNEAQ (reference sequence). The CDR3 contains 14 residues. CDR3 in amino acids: CASSAEVSPYGYTF. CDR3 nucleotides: TGTGCCAGCAGCGCAGAGGTCTCGCCATATGGCTACACCTTC.

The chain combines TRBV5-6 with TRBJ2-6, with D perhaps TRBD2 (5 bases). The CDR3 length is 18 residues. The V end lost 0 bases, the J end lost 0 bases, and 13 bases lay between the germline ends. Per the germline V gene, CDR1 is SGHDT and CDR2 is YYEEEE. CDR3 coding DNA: TGTGCCAGCAGCTTGGAGGTGTATACTAGCTCTGGGGCCAACGTCCTGACTTTC. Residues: CASSLEVYTSSGANVLTF.

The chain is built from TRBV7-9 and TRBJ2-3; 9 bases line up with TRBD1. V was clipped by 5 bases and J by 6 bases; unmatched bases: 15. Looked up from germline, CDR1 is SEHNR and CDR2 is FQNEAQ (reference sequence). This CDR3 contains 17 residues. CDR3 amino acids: CASSPRRQGEWADTQYF. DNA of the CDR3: TGTGCCAGCAGCCCTAGGCGACAGGGGGAGTGGGCCGATACGCAGTATTTT.

The CDR3 DNA reads TGCGCCACCAAACCCGGGGGCGGGCGCACTGAAGCTTTCTTT. Residues: CATKPGGGRTEAFF. The genes are TRBV5-1 and TRBJ1-1; possibly TRBD1 for D (6 bases). Germline CDR1 and CDR2: SGHRS and YFSETQ. V was pared by 9 bases and J by 4 bases, with 19 bases between. The CDR3 is made up of 14 amino acids.

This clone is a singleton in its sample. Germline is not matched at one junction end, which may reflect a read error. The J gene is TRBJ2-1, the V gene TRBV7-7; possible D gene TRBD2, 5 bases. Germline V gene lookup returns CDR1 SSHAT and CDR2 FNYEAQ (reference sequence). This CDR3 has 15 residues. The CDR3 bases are TGTGCTAGCAGCTCCAGCGCGGAGGCGTACAATGAGCAGTTCTTC. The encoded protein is CASSSSAEAYNEQFF.

The CDR3: CASSRWSGDTEAFF. The CDR3 bases are TGTGCCAGCAGTCGTTGGTCGGGGGACACTGAAGCTTTCTTT. This rearrangement joins TRBV11-1 to TRBJ1-1; perhaps TRBD1 as D (5 bases). In germline, CDR1 is SGHAT, CDR2 FQDESV (reference sequence). Trimming stripped 6 bases from V and 3 bases from J, with 14 bases between. This CDR3 contains 14 residues.

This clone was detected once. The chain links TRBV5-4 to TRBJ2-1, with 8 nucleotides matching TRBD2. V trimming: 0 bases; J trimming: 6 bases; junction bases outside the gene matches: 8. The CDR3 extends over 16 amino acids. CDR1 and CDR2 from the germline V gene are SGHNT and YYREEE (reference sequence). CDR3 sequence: CASSLVGGGLGNEQFF. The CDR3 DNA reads TGTGCCAGCAGCTTGGTCGGCGGGGGGCTTGGCAATGAGCAGTTCTTC.